This T cell receptor (beta chain) was identified during a study of blood T cell repertoires in COVID-19. CDR1 and CDR2 (germline): MNHEY, SVGAGI. The CDR3 totals 13 residues. Trimming shortened V by 5 bases and J by 3 bases, and 11 bases separated the two germline ends. In the original processing: Amplifying reference gene primers gave estimates of nucleated cell counts. Sequenced by immunoSEQ multiplex PCR; TCRdb stores in-frame clones only, minus some. The V and J calls and clone size were taken over from that table, and D and trimming were inferred from the DNA. The table includes 50,000 or so clones, approximately 89% detected once.

This receptor was obtained from a human donor in a cohort sampled during active COVID-19. Sequenced input: peripheral blood. The chain employs TRBV6-5 and TRBJ2-7, with TRBD1 as a possible D gene (5 bases). CDR3 DNA sequence: TGTGCCAGCAGTACAGGACGGAACTACGAGCAGTACTTC. Translating it yields CASSTGRNYEQYF.